This is a list of T cell receptor beta chains from one sample in a study of regulatory T cells in long-lasting Graves disease. TCRdb re-called the multiplex PCR reads through MiXCR, storing one row per CDR3 protein. The sample lists roughly 700,000 distinct CDR3 sequences; about 30% were seen once. The sample in question was peripheral blood mononuclear cells (PBMCs), obtained when the disease was refractory, from a patient treated with antithyroid drugs. Receptor source: a female donor with Graves disease. CDR3s include the opening cysteine and the closing phenylalanine or tryptophan. A D gene is named only where the DNA matches it firmly. Clone size is stated in some rows and not others, as once, few, many or a class when expanded.

cdr3_length: 11
j_call: TRBJ1-2
v_call: TRBV28
d_call: NA
clone_size: many
cdr3_nt: TGTGCCAGCAGTTTTGTGAATGGCTACACCTTC
cdr3_aa: CASSFVNGYTF

cdr3_length: 13
j_call: TRBJ2-5
v_call: TRBV3-1
d_call: NA
clone_size: few
cdr3_nt: TGTGCCAGCAGCCGTGACCCGAAAGAGACCCAGTACTTC
cdr3_aa: CASSRDPKETQYF

cdr3_length: 13
j_call: TRBJ1-1
v_call: TRBV20-1
d_call: NA
clone_size: NA
cdr3_nt: TGCAGTGCTAAGGGAGACAGGAACACTGAAGCTTTCTTT
cdr3_aa: CSAKGDRNTEAFF

cdr3_length: 15
j_call: TRBJ1-1
v_call: TRBV7-3
d_call: NA
clone_size: NA
cdr3_nt: TGTGCCAGCAGCCACACCTCGAGGGGGAACACTGAAGCTTTCTTT
cdr3_aa: CASSHTSRGNTEAFF

cdr3_length: 15
j_call: TRBJ1-5
v_call: TRBV12-3/TRBV12-4
d_call: NA
clone_size: NA
cdr3_nt: TGTGCCAGCAGTGCCCCCCCAAGCAGCAATCAGCCCCAGCATTTT
cdr3_aa: CASSAPPSSNQPQHF

cdr3_length: 15
j_call: TRBJ1-1
v_call: TRBV5-6
d_call: NA
clone_size: few
cdr3_nt: TGTGCCAGCATCCAAAATCGGCAGGCGAACACTGAAGCTTTCTTT
cdr3_aa: CASIQNRQANTEAFF

cdr3_length: 12
j_call: TRBJ1-1
v_call: TRBV28
d_call: NA
clone_size: NA
cdr3_nt: TGTGCCAGCACCCTCCAAAGCACTGAAGCTTTCTTT
cdr3_aa: CASTLQSTEAFF

cdr3_length: 13
j_call: TRBJ1-1
v_call: TRBV24-1
d_call: NA
clone_size: few
cdr3_nt: TGTGCCACCAGTGCCGGCAGCAACACTGAAGCTTTCTTT
cdr3_aa: CATSAGSNTEAFF

cdr3_length: 16
j_call: TRBJ1-5
v_call: TRBV12-3/TRBV12-4
d_call: TRBD1
clone_size: NA
cdr3_nt: TGTGCCAGCAGTTTTGGACAGGGACCCCCCAATCAGCCCCAGCATTTT
cdr3_aa: CASSFGQGPPNQPQHF

cdr3_length: 13
j_call: TRBJ2-5
v_call: TRBV6-1
d_call: NA
clone_size: many
cdr3_nt: TGTGCCAGCCGAAACCGTGGGCAAGAGACCCAGTACTTC
cdr3_aa: CASRNRGQETQYF

cdr3_length: 14
j_call: TRBJ2-7
v_call: TRBV10-3
d_call: TRBD1
clone_size: NA
cdr3_nt: TGTGCCATCAGTAAGGGACAGGGGTCCTACGAGCAGTACTTC
cdr3_aa: CAISKGQGSYEQYF

cdr3_length: 16
j_call: TRBJ1-1
v_call: TRBV9
d_call: TRBD1
clone_size: few
cdr3_nt: TGTGCCAGCAGCGTAGTGGACAGGGGGTCTAACACTGAAGCTTTCTTT
cdr3_aa: CASSVVDRGSNTEAFF

cdr3_length: 14
j_call: TRBJ1-1
v_call: TRBV28
d_call: NA
clone_size: many
cdr3_nt: TGTGCCAGCAAACTTGGGAGGGGGAACACTGAAGCTTTCTTT
cdr3_aa: CASKLGRGNTEAFF

cdr3_length: 15
j_call: TRBJ1-4
v_call: TRBV29-1
d_call: NA
clone_size: NA
cdr3_nt: TGCAGCGTTATCCCGGTGAGGGGCGGTAATGAAAAACTGTTTTTT
cdr3_aa: CSVIPVRGGNEKLFF

cdr3_length: 15
j_call: TRBJ1-4
v_call: TRBV28
d_call: TRBD1
clone_size: NA
cdr3_nt: TGTGCCAGCAGTTCCGCAGGGGGCACTAATGAAAAACTGTTTTTT
cdr3_aa: CASSSAGGTNEKLFF

cdr3_length: 15
j_call: TRBJ1-5
v_call: TRBV28
d_call: NA
clone_size: many
cdr3_nt: TGTGCCAGCAGTCATACAGGGCAAGGGATTCAGCCCCAGCATTTT
cdr3_aa: CASSHTGQGIQPQHF

cdr3_length: 14
j_call: TRBJ2-7
v_call: TRBV7-9
d_call: NA
clone_size: NA
cdr3_nt: TGTGCCAGCAGCCCCCTCTCAGTCTCCTACGAGCAGTACTTC
cdr3_aa: CASSPLSVSYEQYF

cdr3_length: 14
j_call: TRBJ1-1
v_call: TRBV6-1
d_call: NA
clone_size: few
cdr3_nt: TGTGCCAGCAGCGGGACACCCATGAACACTGAAGCTTTCTTT
cdr3_aa: CASSGTPMNTEAFF

cdr3_length: 12
j_call: TRBJ1-2
v_call: TRBV30
d_call: NA
clone_size: few
cdr3_nt: TGTGCCTGGAGTGTTCGGGGACATGGCTACACCTTC
cdr3_aa: CAWSVRGHGYTF

cdr3_length: 15
j_call: TRBJ1-1
v_call: TRBV6-1
d_call: NA
clone_size: few
cdr3_nt: TGTGCCAGCAGTGCTGTCAGTGCGGTCGGCACTGAAGCTTTCTTT
cdr3_aa: CASSAVSAVGTEAFF